The clone carrying this TCR beta chain was detected only a few times. Its matching antigen is unknown. Germline V gene data show CDR1 as MNHEY and CDR2 as SVGAGI. V dropped 7 bases and J dropped 3 bases, with 15 bases sitting between them. The CDR3 spans 14 residues. The sample belongs to a study of cytomegalovirus exposure and HLA in healthy donors. Study-level findings and limits: Presence/absence analyses assumed roughly uniform sequencing depth across donors. CMV antigen specificity of three CMV-associated chains was confirmed in vitro.

Both 60 Vbeta primers and 13 Jbeta primers went into the PCR. Original data processing: Some 10 million of the about 80 million unique TCR beta chains counted in a later analysis were shared. Generated by immunoSEQ multiplex PCR, the TCRdb table keeps only in-frame clones and is missing some. The DNA was the basis for D and trimming; V, J and clone size are from that table. The profile shows some 200,000 clones, roughly 13% of them singletons. The chain employs TRBV6-5 and TRBJ1-1; D possibly corresponds to TRBD1 (5 bases). This sequence was found in a man in his fifties or sixties in good health and CMV-seropositive. Sequences were obtained from PBMCs. The CDR3 DNA follows: TGTGCCAGCATTAAACGGGGGGGTTACACTGAAGCTTTCTTT. Encoded protein: CASIKRGGYTEAFF.